Only a few counts were recorded for the clone carrying this T cell receptor beta chain. These data are taken from a study of radiotherapy plus CTLA-4 blockade in lung cancer. CDR3 length: 12 amino acids. Germline assignment: CDR1 SQVTM and CDR2 ANQGSEA. The ends lost 1 base at V and 5 bases at J; junction bases unmatched: 1. The repertoire was sequenced with immunoSEQ multiplex PCR; TCRdb's copy has only in-frame clones and lacks some. The sample lists tens of thousands of clones; over 60% were seen once. The chain combines TRBV29-1 with TRBJ2-7; TRBD1 matches 8 bases. The sequenced sample was peripheral blood, obtained from a patient treated with radiotherapy plus ipilimumab. This clonotype originated in a human donor with non-small cell lung cancer that progressed on radiotherapy plus ipilimumab. The CDR3 here is CSVEGTGNEQYF. The CDR3 DNA follows: TGCAGCGTTGAAGGGACAGGGAACGAGCAGTACTTC.